One sample yielded the 8 T cell receptor beta chains listed below, sequenced in a study of blood T cell repertoires in COVID-19. Method: immunoSEQ multiplex PCR; TCRdb's copy keeps in-frame clones and lacks some. The data hold approximately 74,000 clones, with approximately 90% observed a single time. The source material was peripheral blood. The receptors here all came from a woman aged 60-75 years with acute or convalescent COVID-19.

This clone was found once. The J gene is TRBJ1-1, the V gene TRBV5-1, with D uncertain. The CDR3 has 14 amino acids. The germline V and J ends were trimmed by 4 bases and 2 bases, with 12 bases remaining between them. Germline-derived CDR1 and CDR2 are SGHRS and YFSETQ. In DNA, the CDR3 is TGCGCCAGCAGCAGGACTCTACTTAACACTGAAGCTTTCTTT. Residues: CASSRTLLNTEAFF.

This clone appeared once. This chain links TRBV6-5 with TRBJ2-5, with TRBD1 as a possible D gene (5 bases). Trimming took off 2 bases at V and 5 bases at J, with 18 bases between the two ends. The V gene's germline CDR1 is MNHEY and CDR2 SVGAGI. The CDR3 is made up of 16 amino acids. As DNA, the CDR3 is TGTGCCAGCAGTTACGGAAGCAGGGCTTTTGGGGAGACCCAGTACTTC. Its protein is CASSYGSRAFGETQYF.

The chain is built from TRBV11-2 and TRBJ2-5; 9 bases match TRBD2. With V trimmed by 5 bases and J by 9 bases, 1 base remained unmatched. The CDR3 is made up of 11 amino acids. Germline values: CDR1 SGHAT, CDR2 FQNNGV. The CDR3 DNA reads TGTGCCAGCAGCCGCGGGGGGGCCCAGTACTTC. This codes for CASSRGGAQYF.

V and J are TRBV19 and TRBJ1-5; D is uncertain. Germline V gene lookup returns CDR1 LNHDA and CDR2 SQIVND (reference sequence). The CDR3 is made up of 14 amino acids. Trimming took 2 bases from V and 7 from J, leaving 12 bases between them. As DNA, the CDR3 is TGTGCCAGTAGTATAACTTTCACCTCCCAGCCCCAGCATTTT. Translation gives CASSITFTSQPQHF.

The chain has TRBV4-1 and TRBJ2-5; 9 nucleotides align to TRBD1. The V segment lost 0 bases and the J segment 7 bases; nucleotides outside the gene matches: 9. The CDR3 is 16 residues long. Looked up from germline, CDR1 is MGHRA and CDR2 is YSYEKL. The DNA of the CDR3 is TGCGCCAGCAGCCAAGAACGACAGGGGGAAAGAGGGACCCAGTACTTC. Translation: CASSQERQGERGTQYF.

This chain connects TRBV19 to TRBJ1-5; D unresolved. The CDR3 is 13 residues long. CDR1 and CDR2 from the germline V gene are LNHDA and SQIVND (reference sequence). Trimming left V 5 bases short and J 4 bases short, with 9 bases between. In nucleotides, the CDR3 is TGTGCCAGTAGTGTGAGAAGAAATCAGCCCCAGCATTTT. Its translation: CASSVRRNQPQHF.

The chain is built from TRBV25-1 and TRBJ1-1; perhaps TRBD1 as D (5 bases). Trimming cost V 1 base and J 2 bases, with 11 bases left between them. CDR1 and CDR2 (germline): MGHDK, SYGVNS. This CDR3 region has 15 residues. DNA of the CDR3: TGTGCCAGCAGTGAATTGGGGCGCAAAAACACTGAAGCTTTCTTT. Protein product: CASSELGRKNTEAFF.

The genes are TRBV6-1 and TRBJ2-3; D unresolved. The ends were cut back, 3 bases at V and 2 bases at J, with 12 bases in the middle. Germline V lookup: CDR1 MNHNS, CDR2 SASEGT. The CDR3 loop spans 15 amino acids. The CDR3 DNA is TGTGCCAGCAGTGACCTAGTGCTAACCACAGATACGCAGTATTTT. This translates into CASSDLVLTTDTQYF.